These T cell receptor beta chains were read from a single sample in a study of CD8+CD57+ T cells in acquired aplastic anemia. In TCRdb, the reads were re-called with MiXCR into one record per CDR3 protein. Of over 100,000 distinct CDR3 sequences listed, around 41% were seen once; the top ten hold 8.4%. The sample taken for sequencing was sorted CD4+, CD8+, or CD8+CD57+ T cells (not recorded which) from PBMCs. These receptors all stem from a human donor in good health, serving as a control. Each CDR3 is given without its conserved first and last residue. Each record gives: V gene, J gene, CDR3 protein.

>TRBV18|TRBJ1-1
ASSNGQGRNTEAF
>TRBV2|TRBJ2-3
ASKLSLPDTQY
>TRBV2|TRBJ1-2
ASRELRDGYT
>TRBV9|TRBJ2-1
ASSVDSSYNEQF
>TRBV20-1|TRBJ1-2
SAWDYGYT
>TRBV9|TRBJ2-7
ASSARQGGSDEQY
>TRBV5-1|TRBJ2-5
ASSLGRGSNVRETQY
>TRBV24-1|TRBJ1-4
ATSDPTATNEKLF
>TRBV27|TRBJ1-1
ASGGIAMNTEAF
>TRBV2|TRBJ1-6
ASGLGGGDSPLH
>TRBV5-1|TRBJ2-1
ASSPSAGTSPMYEQF
>TRBV19|TRBJ2-7
ASSRQGFGQY
>TRBV11-2|TRBJ2-2
ASSHPSGRLGTGELF
>TRBV18|TRBJ2-1
ASSPTLDSYNEQF
>TRBV28|TRBJ1-2
ASSSSPTGQYGYT
>TRBV6-5|TRBJ1-2
ASSYSSGGYT
>TRBV6-1|TRBJ1-3
ASVLYGNTIY
>TRBV2|TRBJ1-4
ASSDGGTGSEKLF
>TRBV5-5|TRBJ1-2
ASSFEGVRANYGYT
>TRBV11-2|TRBJ1-6
ASSRQRTENYNSPLH
>TRBV29-1|TRBJ1-1
SVRRENTEAF
>TRBV7-2|TRBJ2-7
ASSLREAPSYEQY
>TRBV7-2|TRBJ2-5
ASSFGRETQY
>TRBV15|TRBJ1-6
ATSSLGSRGSPLH
>TRBV6-1|TRBJ2-4
ATNRDRGVRNIQY
>TRBV20-1|TRBJ2-1
SAMGEGYEQF
>TRBV12-3/TRBV12-4|TRBJ2-5
ASIKSGQETQY
>TRBV20-1|TRBJ2-3
SAGSIDTQY
>TRBV4-2|TRBJ2-7
ASSQAAGLAGGLTYEQY
>TRBV29-1|TRBJ2-5
SVGIAVRETQY
>TRBV5-8|TRBJ1-6
ASGPWGSYNSPLH
>TRBV5-1|TRBJ1-4
ASSLGSPTEKLF
>TRBV19|TRBJ1-1
ASRLTGMNTEAF
>TRBV12-3/TRBV12-4|TRBJ1-5
ASSLTGDQPQH
>TRBV7-9|TRBJ1-2
ASSLGGGGMYT
>TRBV6-1|TRBJ1-1
ASSKTANTEAF
>TRBV7-6|TRBJ1-1
ASSLVPQASEAF
>TRBV11-2|TRBJ2-7
ASSQGWYEQY
>TRBV27|TRBJ2-7
ASSLWPPGASGSYEQY
>TRBV2|TRBJ2-1
ASSAPDREEEEQF
>TRBV10-3|TRBJ1-6
AISEDSLGSPLH
>TRBV19|TRBJ1-5
ASSIEGGGQPQH
>TRBV5-1|TRBJ1-4
ASQPLGWGNEKLF
>TRBV9|TRBJ2-1
ASSVEDRGGYNEQF
>TRBV7-9|TRBJ2-1
ASSLTLPGYNEQF
>TRBV10-3|TRBJ1-6
AISPDGQGANSPLH
>TRBV20-1|TRBJ2-4
SAPRGGGKNIQY
>TRBV7-2|TRBJ2-7
ASSLGYSYEQY